Following are 27 T cell receptor beta chains from one sample sequenced in a study of response to subunit inactivated influenza vaccine. Each CDR3 protein is one row after TCRdb ran MiXCR on the RT-PCR reads. The sample includes more than 700,000 distinct CDR3 sequences, roughly 20% of them seen just once. This specimen consisted of PBMCs from blood, obtained approximately 5 days after vaccination. Receptors were obtained from a man aged 45-60 years who received an inactivated influenza vaccine.

The chain joins TRBV5-1 to TRBJ1-6, with D possibly TRBD1 on 5 matching bases. The V gene lost 4 bases and the J gene lost 7 bases, with 9 bases spanning the gap. Per the germline V gene, CDR1 is SGHRS and CDR2 is YFSETQ. This CDR3 contains 13 residues. The CDR3 bases are TGCGCCAGCAGCCCGGGACGAAATTCACCCCTCCACTTT. This translates into CASSPGRNSPLHF.

In its sample, this clonotype was seen a few times. The chain employs TRBV7-9 and TRBJ2-3; D may be TRBD1 or TRBD2 (6 bases each). Germline V lookup: CDR1 SEHNR, CDR2 FQNEAQ (reference sequence). Trimming stripped 4 bases from V and 2 bases from J, with 10 bases between. The CDR3 spans 14 residues. CDR3 bases: TGTGCCAGCAGCTGGACGGGGGCCACAGATACGCAGTATTTT. This sequence encodes CASSWTGATDTQYF.

This clonotype has just a few counts. The chain has TRBV29-1 and TRBJ2-7, with 14 bases lining up with TRBD2. Germline V CDR1 and CDR2: SQVTM, ANQGSEA. Trimming at V came to 6 bases and at J to 2 bases, leaving 3 bases not matched to a gene. The CDR3 extends over 14 amino acids. CDR3 residues: CSVWGLAGAYEQYF. CDR3 coding DNA: TGCAGCGTCTGGGGACTAGCGGGAGCCTACGAGCAGTACTTC.

The chain couples TRBV15 to TRBJ2-7; D perhaps matches TRBD1 (6 bases). The CDR3 totals 14 residues. Germline V CDR1 and CDR2: LNHNV, YYDKDF (reference sequence). Deletions cut 0 bases from V and 5 bases from J, with 11 bases between. The DNA for the CDR3 is TGTGCCACCAGCAGAGATGGGGGCTCAGACGAGCAGTACTTC. Translation: CATSRDGGSDEQYF. The full variable domain, completed using reference TRBV15 and TRBJ2-7, is DAMVIQNPRYQVTQFGKPVTLSCSQTLNHNVMYWYQQKSSQAPKLLFHYYDKDFNNEADTPDNFQSRRPNTSFCFLDIRSPGLGDTAMYLCATSRDGGSDEQYFGPGTRLTVT.

The rearrangement uses TRBV7-9 and TRBJ2-3, with D uncertain. CDR3 size: 12 residues. CDR1 and CDR2 (germline): SEHNR, FQNEAQ (reference sequence). Trimming shortened V by 3 bases and J by 4 bases, and 5 bases separated the two germline ends. The CDR3 DNA sequence: TGTGCCAGCAGCTTTGGCTCAGATACGCAGTATTTT. This translates into CASSFGSDTQYF.

To note about this clonotype: A much larger clone lies one base from this, so it may be a read error. The CDR3, as DNA: TGCGCCAGCAGCCAAGATAACAGGGGTCGGGATACGCAGTATTTT. Its protein is CASSQDNRGRDTQYF. The chain combines TRBV4-3 with TRBJ2-3, with TRBD1 matching 7 bases. The CDR3 has 15 residues. CDR1 is LGHNA and CDR2 is YSLEER in the germline V gene. The trim removed 0 bases at V and 6 bases at J, leaving 6 bases unmatched.

The V gene is TRBV2, the J gene TRBJ2-7; D may be TRBD2 (6 bases). In germline, CDR1 is SNHLY, CDR2 FYNNEI. Trimming removed 1 base at V and 3 bases at J, with 7 bases between. The CDR3 consists of 13 residues. CDR3 sequence reads: CASSEGDFYEQYF. The DNA of the CDR3 is TGTGCCAGCAGTGAAGGGGACTTCTACGAGCAGTACTTC.

This chain joins TRBV6-5 and TRBJ2-5, with TRBD1 matching over 8 bases. CDR1 is MNHEY, CDR2 SVGAGI, per germline. CDR3 length: 14 amino acids. Trimming at V came to 8 bases and at J to 7 bases, leaving 12 bases not matched to a gene. For the CDR3, the DNA is TGTGCCAGCGGGTACAGGGGGTCTAGGGGGACCCAGTACTTC. Translated: CASGYRGSRGTQYF.

V gene TRBV7-9 combines with J gene TRBJ2-7, with 8 bases matching TRBD2. The V gene end was trimmed by 6 bases and the J gene end by 5 bases; junction bases not matched to a gene: 9. CDR1 and CDR2 (germline): SEHNR, FQNEAQ (reference sequence). There are 14 residues in the CDR3. CDR3 sequence reads: CASRQISGSNEQYF. The CDR3 bases are TGTGCCAGCAGGCAAATAAGCGGGAGCAACGAGCAGTACTTC.

This clonotype was seen a few times. The V call is TRBV7-2, the J call TRBJ2-7, with D tentatively TRBD1 (5 bases). Germline-derived CDR1 and CDR2 are SGHTA and FQGNSA. This CDR3 has 15 amino acids. V lost 1 base to trimming and J lost 3 bases, with 13 bases between them. The DNA for the CDR3 is TGTGCCAGCAGCTTAGAGTTTGGGCAGGGCTACGAGCAGTACTTC. Amino acids: CASSLEFGQGYEQYF.

The chain recombines TRBV10-3 with TRBJ1-3; no firm D call. CDR1 and CDR2 (germline): ENHRY, SYGVKD. V shed 2 bases and J shed 0 bases, with 8 bases lying between them. The CDR3 is 15 amino acids. CDR3 DNA: TGTGCCATCAGTGAGCCGACTGGCTCTGGAAACACCATATATTTT. Translation: CAISEPTGSGNTIYF.

V usage is TRBV18 and J usage is TRBJ2-3, with 14 bases that match TRBD2. Germline CDR1 KGHSH, CDR2 LQKENI. The CDR3 extends over 17 amino acids. The V segment lost 3 bases and the J segment 1 base; nucleotides outside the gene matches: 3. The CDR3 DNA sequence: TGTGCCAGCTCACCGGGACTAGCGGGGGCCCGCACAGATACGCAGTATTTT. Its translation: CASSPGLAGARTDTQYF.

The chain uses TRBV20-1 and TRBJ2-3, with 10 bases fitting TRBD1. The length of the CDR3 is 13 residues. The V and J ends lost 7 bases and 8 bases, in that order; junction bases with no gene match: 9. CDR1 and CDR2 from the germline V gene are DFQATT and SNEGSKA (reference sequence). The CDR3 bases are TGCAGTGGTCGGACAGGGGGACAGGGTACGCAGTATTTT. Encoded protein: CSGRTGGQGTQYF.

This clonotype has more than one count but fewer than ten. This chain uses TRBV28 with TRBJ1-2; 12 bases fit TRBD1. CDR1 MDHEN and CDR2 SYDVKM come from the germline V gene. J lost 7 bases, V lost 3 bases, and 3 bases had no gene match. This CDR3 is 14 amino acids long. CDR3 amino acids: CASSFGTGGFGYTF. The CDR3 region has the DNA TGTGCCAGCAGTTTTGGGACAGGGGGCTTTGGCTACACCTTC.

This clonotype was seen a few times. The chain employs TRBV29-1 and TRBJ2-3; 8 bases line up with TRBD1. The V segment lost 1 base and the J segment 0 bases; nucleotides outside the gene matches: 9. This CDR3 contains 17 residues. Germline V lookup: CDR1 SQVTM, CDR2 ANQGSEA. This CDR3 reads CSVEGTPRGPSTDTQYF. In DNA form, the CDR3 reads TGCAGCGTTGAAGGGACGCCCAGGGGGCCAAGCACAGATACGCAGTATTTT.

This clonotype was picked up a small number of times. A junction boundary mismatches the germline segment, possibly from a read error. The chain has TRBV7-2 and TRBJ2-2; D possibly corresponds to TRBD2 (6 bases). CDR3 length: 15 amino acids. The germline gives CDR1 SGHTA, CDR2 FQGNSA. The DNA of the CDR3 is TGTGCCAGCAGCTTAGGGGCGGCGAACACCGGGGGGCTGTTTTTT. It is translated as CASSLGAANTGGLFF.

The rearrangement uses TRBV28 and TRBJ1-2; unclear D gene. V dropped 4 bases and J dropped 1 base, with 16 bases sitting between them. The CDR3 totals 16 residues. CDR1 is MDHEN and CDR2 is SYDVKM in the germline V gene. As DNA, the CDR3 is TGTGCCAGCAGTTCCGCCGGGCCACTATTTAACTATGGCTACACCTTC. Translation gives CASSSAGPLFNYGYTF.

This clonotype was detected many times. A junction boundary mismatches the germline segment, possibly from a read error. The chain couples TRBV5-1 to TRBJ1-5; no definite D call. The CDR3 runs 13 residues. The germline V gene has CDR1 SGHRS and CDR2 YFSETQ. This CDR3 reads CASSLDVNQPQHF. In nucleotides, the CDR3 is TGTGCCAGCAGCTTAGACGTTAATCAGCCCCAGCATTTT.

A few counts support this clonotype. The chain is built from TRBV6-2 or TRBV6-3 and TRBJ2-2; 14 bases line up with TRBD2. The trim removed 5 bases at V and 3 bases at J, leaving 5 bases unmatched. The CDR3 is 17 amino acids. CDR1 MNHEY and CDR2 SVGEGT come from the germline V gene. The CDR3: CASSRLAGGPDTGELFF. For the CDR3, the DNA is TGTGCCAGCAGTAGACTAGCGGGAGGGCCCGACACCGGGGAGCTGTTTTTT.

This chain uses TRBV15 with TRBJ2-7; D is ambiguous. The CDR3 covers 15 residues. The V end lost 0 bases, the J end lost 3 bases, and 12 bases lay between the germline ends. Per germline, CDR1 LNHNV and CDR2 YYDKDF (reference sequence). CDR3 coding DNA: TGTGCCACCAGCAGAGATGATGGCGGATTCTACGAGCAGTACTTC. Translating gives CATSRDDGGFYEQYF.

The CDR3 loop reads CSVEISRDTEAFF. DNA for the CDR3: TGCAGCGTTGAAATTAGCAGGGACACTGAAGCTTTCTTT. The chain combines TRBV29-1 with TRBJ1-1, with D perhaps matching TRBD1 (5 bases). The germline V gene has CDR1 SQVTM and CDR2 ANQGSEA. This CDR3 region has 13 residues. Between the trimmed V and J ends, which lost 2 bases and 3 bases, there was a span of 10 bases.

The rearrangement joins TRBV6-1 to TRBJ2-1; 8 bases fit TRBD2. Germline V gene data show CDR1 as MNHNS and CDR2 as SASEGT. The CDR3 has 13 residues. Unmatched junction bases numbered 4, after V lost 4 bases and J lost 8 bases. CDR3 sequence (DNA): TGTGCCAGCAGTGGGACTAGCAAGGATGAGCAGTTCTTC. Translating it yields CASSGTSKDEQFF.

This clonotype has a handful of counts. The chain joins TRBV7-2 to TRBJ2-3, with 11 bases fitting TRBD2. V was pared by 4 bases and J by 7 bases, with 7 bases of the junction left unmatched. This CDR3 region has 15 residues. Germline assignment: CDR1 SGHTA and CDR2 FQGNSA. CDR3 residues: CASSSSSGGRYTQYF. The CDR3 nucleotides read TGTGCCAGCAGCTCGTCTAGCGGGGGGCGGTATACGCAGTATTTT.

This clonotype was seen repeatedly, ten times or more. This rearrangement joins TRBV24-1 to TRBJ1-2; TRBD1 aligns across 7 bases. Unmatched junction bases numbered 4, after V lost 0 bases and J lost 7 bases. CDR3 length: 14 residues. Germline-derived CDR1 and CDR2 are KGHDR and SFDVKD. CDR3 sequence reads: CATSDLDRVGGYTF. CDR3 nucleotides: TGTGCCACCAGTGATTTGGACAGGGTTGGTGGCTACACCTTC.

In its sample, this clonotype was seen a few times. The CDR3 sequence: CASSPGLAGGATDTQYF. The CDR3 nucleotides read TGTGCCAGCAGTCCCGGACTAGCGGGGGGGGCCACAGATACGCAGTATTTT. This chain connects TRBV27 to TRBJ2-3; the match to TRBD2 covers 15 bases. The V gene's germline CDR1 is MNHEY and CDR2 SMNVEV (reference sequence). This CDR3 comprises 17 residues. V lost 5 bases and J lost 2; bases outside the gene matches: 5.

The rearrangement uses TRBV7-6 and TRBJ2-5, with 12 nucleotides matching TRBD2. The V segment lost 1 base and the J segment 5 bases; nucleotides outside the gene matches: 11. The CDR3 totals 18 residues. In germline, CDR1 is SGHVS, CDR2 FNYEAQ. Written as DNA, the CDR3 is TGTGCCAGCAGCTTAGAACAGGCACTAGCGGGAGGTCGGGAGACCCAGTACTTC. Translating gives CASSLEQALAGGRETQYF. The full variable domain, in which reference TRBV7-6 and TRBJ2-5 provide the parts outside the CDR3, is GAGVSQSPRYKVTKRGQDVALRCDPISGHVSLYWYRQALGQGPEFLTYFNYEAQQDKSGLPNDRFSAERPEGSISTLTIQRTEQRDSAMYRCASSLEQALAGGRETQYFGPGTRLLVL.

This chain uses TRBV12-3 or TRBV12-4 with TRBJ2-5; 7 bases are shared with TRBD2. The CDR3 is 15 amino acids. V gave up 1 base and J gave up 2 bases; unmatched junction bases: 4. The CDR3 protein is CASSLGRGTQETQYF. DNA of the CDR3: TGTGCCAGCAGTTTAGGGCGGGGGACTCAAGAGACCCAGTACTTC.